The source of this T cell receptor (beta chain) is a study of T and B cells in COVID-19 patients. This clonotype is medium-sized by share. TRB rearrangements were amplified by multiplex PCR with BIOMED2 TRB-A/B primers. Each CDR3 protein gets one entry after TCRdb re-called the multiplex PCR reads with MiXCR. Of 10,000 to 13,000 distinct CDR3 sequences detected, 30% appear once; the ten largest clones hold roughly an eighth. The CDR3 totals 15 residues. The V end lost 4 bases, the J end lost 0 bases, and 11 bases lay between the germline ends. The germline V gene has CDR1 SGHAT and CDR2 FQDESV (reference sequence). Each TRB amplification used roughly 250-550 ng of genomic DNA from blood.

Sequencing input: blood. The V and J genes are TRBV11-1 and TRBJ2-3, with TRBD2 as a possible D gene (6 bases). The receptor comes from a human donor with active COVID-19. DNA of the CDR3: TGTGCCAGCAGCTCAACTGGGACTAGCACAGATACGCAGTATTTT. Its translation: CASSSTGTSTDTQYF.